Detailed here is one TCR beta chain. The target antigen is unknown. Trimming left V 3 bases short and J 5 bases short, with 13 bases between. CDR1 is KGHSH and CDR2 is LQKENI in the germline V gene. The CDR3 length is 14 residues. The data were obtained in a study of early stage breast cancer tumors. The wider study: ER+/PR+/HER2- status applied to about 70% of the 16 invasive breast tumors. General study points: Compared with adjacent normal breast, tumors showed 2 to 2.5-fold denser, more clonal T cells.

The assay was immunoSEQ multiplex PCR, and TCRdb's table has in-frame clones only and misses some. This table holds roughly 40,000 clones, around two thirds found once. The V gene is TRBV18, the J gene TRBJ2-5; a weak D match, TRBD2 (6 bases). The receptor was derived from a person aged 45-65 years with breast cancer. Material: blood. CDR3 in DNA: TGTGCCAGCTCACCGCGGAGGGCCTCGGAGACCCAGTACTTC. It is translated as CASSPRRASETQYF.